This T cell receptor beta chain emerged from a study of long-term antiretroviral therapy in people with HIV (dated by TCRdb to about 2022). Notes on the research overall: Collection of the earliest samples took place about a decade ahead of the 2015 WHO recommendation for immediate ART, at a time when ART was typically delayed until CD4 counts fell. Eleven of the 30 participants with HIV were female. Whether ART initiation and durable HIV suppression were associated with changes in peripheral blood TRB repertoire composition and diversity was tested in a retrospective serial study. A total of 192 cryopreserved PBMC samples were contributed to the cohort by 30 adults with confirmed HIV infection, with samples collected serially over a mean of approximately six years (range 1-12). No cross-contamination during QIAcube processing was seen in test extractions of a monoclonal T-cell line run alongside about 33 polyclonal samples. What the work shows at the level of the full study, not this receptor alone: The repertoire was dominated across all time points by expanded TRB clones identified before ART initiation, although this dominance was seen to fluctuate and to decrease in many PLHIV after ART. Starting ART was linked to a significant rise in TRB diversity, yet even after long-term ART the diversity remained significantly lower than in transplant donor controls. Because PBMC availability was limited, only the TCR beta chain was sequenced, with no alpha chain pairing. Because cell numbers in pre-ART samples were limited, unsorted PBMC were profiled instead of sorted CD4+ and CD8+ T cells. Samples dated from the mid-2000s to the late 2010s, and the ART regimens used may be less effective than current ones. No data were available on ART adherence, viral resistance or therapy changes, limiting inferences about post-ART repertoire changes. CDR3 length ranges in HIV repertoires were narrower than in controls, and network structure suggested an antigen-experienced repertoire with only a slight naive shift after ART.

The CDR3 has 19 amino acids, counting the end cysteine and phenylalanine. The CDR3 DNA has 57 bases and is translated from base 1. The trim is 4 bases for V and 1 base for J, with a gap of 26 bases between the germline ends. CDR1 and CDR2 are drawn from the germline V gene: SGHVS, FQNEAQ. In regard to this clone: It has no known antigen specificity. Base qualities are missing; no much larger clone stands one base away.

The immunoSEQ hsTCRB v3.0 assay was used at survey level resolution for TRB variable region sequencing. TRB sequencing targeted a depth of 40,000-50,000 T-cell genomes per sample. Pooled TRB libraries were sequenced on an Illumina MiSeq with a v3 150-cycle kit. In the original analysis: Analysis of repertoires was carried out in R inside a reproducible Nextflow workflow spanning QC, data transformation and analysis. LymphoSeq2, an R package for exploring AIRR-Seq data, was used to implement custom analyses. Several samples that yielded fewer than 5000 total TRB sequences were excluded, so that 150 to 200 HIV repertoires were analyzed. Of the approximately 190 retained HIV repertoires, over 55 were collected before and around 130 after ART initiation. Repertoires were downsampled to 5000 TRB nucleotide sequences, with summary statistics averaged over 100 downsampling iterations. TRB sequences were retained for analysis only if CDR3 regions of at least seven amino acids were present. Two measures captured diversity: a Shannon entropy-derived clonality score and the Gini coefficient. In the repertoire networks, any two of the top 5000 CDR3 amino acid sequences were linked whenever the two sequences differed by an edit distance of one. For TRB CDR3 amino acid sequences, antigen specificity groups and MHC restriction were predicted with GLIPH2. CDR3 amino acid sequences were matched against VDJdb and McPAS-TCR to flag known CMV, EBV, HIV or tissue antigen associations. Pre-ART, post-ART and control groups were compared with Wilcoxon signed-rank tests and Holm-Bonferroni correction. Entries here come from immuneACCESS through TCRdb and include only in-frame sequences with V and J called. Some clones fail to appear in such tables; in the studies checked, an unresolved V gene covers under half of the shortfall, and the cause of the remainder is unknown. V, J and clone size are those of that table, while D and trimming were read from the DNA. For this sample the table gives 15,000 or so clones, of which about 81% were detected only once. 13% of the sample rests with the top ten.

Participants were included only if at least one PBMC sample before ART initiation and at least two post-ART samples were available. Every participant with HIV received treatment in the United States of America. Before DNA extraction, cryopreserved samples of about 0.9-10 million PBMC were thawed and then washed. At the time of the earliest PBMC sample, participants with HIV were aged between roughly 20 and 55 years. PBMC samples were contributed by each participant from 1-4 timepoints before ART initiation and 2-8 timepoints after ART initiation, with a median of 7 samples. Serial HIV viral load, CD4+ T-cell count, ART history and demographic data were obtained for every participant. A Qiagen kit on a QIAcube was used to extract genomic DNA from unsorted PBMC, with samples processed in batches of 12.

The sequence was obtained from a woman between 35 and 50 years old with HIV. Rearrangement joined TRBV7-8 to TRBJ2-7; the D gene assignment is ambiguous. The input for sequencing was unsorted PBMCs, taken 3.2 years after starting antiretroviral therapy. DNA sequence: TGTGCCAGCAGCTCCATAAATCTATTGGGCCGGACGGCTTCCTACGAGCAGTACTTC. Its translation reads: CASSSINLLGRTASYEQYF.